Listed here are 26 T cell receptor beta chains from one sample, sequenced in a study of response to subunit inactivated influenza vaccine. TCRdb ran MiXCR on the RT-PCR reads and lists one entry per CDR3 protein. This repertoire shows fewer than 600,000 distinct CDR3 sequences, about 7.2% found once; its top ten account for less than 15%. This specimen consisted of PBMCs from blood, obtained 23 months after vaccination. The receptors shown here come from a man between 50 and 69 years old who received an inactivated influenza vaccine.

Many counts were recorded for this clonotype. The chain joins TRBV2 to TRBJ2-2, with 8 nucleotides matching TRBD2. Trimming at V came to 3 bases and at J to 3 bases, leaving 3 bases not matched to a gene. This CDR3 region has 15 residues. Germline values: CDR1 SNHLY, CDR2 FYNNEI. DNA for the CDR3: TGTGCCAGCAGTGAGGTAGCGGGGTACACCGGGGAGCTGTTTTTT. This sequence encodes CASSEVAGYTGELFF.

This clonotype was picked up a small number of times. V gene TRBV7-8 combines with J gene TRBJ2-5, with D unresolved. V lost 5 bases and J lost 4, with 11 bases in between. The CDR3 has 13 amino acids. Looked up from germline, CDR1 is SGHVS and CDR2 is FQNEAQ. The CDR3 region is CASSRPVGETQYF. The CDR3 coding sequence is TGTGCCAGCAGCCGCCCGGTTGGAGAGACCCAGTACTTC.

This clonotype appeared many times. The chain recombines TRBV5-5 with TRBJ2-5; D is unresolved. The V end lost 4 bases, the J end lost 1 base, and 11 bases lay between the germline ends. The V gene's germline CDR1 is SGHKS and CDR2 YYEKEE (reference sequence). CDR3 length: 14 amino acids. The CDR3 protein is CASSRGPVQETQYF. The CDR3 region has the DNA TGTGCCAGCAGCCGAGGACCGGTCCAAGAGACCCAGTACTTC.

This chain uses TRBV20-1 with TRBJ2-1; 12 bases match TRBD2. The V and J ends lost 6 bases and 3 bases, in that order; junction bases with no gene match: 9. The CDR3 extends over 16 amino acids. Germline CDR1 DFQATT, CDR2 SNEGSKA (reference sequence). Here the CDR3 reads CSAVTLAGGNYNEQFF. CDR3 sequence (DNA): TGCAGTGCCGTAACTCTAGCGGGGGGGAACTACAATGAGCAGTTCTTC.

This clonotype was seen a few times. The rearrangement joins TRBV11-2 to TRBJ2-7, with 7 bases lining up with TRBD1. The CDR3 is made up of 14 amino acids. The V gene's germline CDR1 is SGHAT and CDR2 FQNNGV. Unmatched junction bases numbered 6, after V lost 5 bases and J lost 2 bases. The CDR3 spells CASSRVGGTYEQYF. CDR3 nucleotide sequence: TGTGCCAGCAGCCGGGTAGGGGGCACCTACGAGCAGTACTTC.

This clonotype has a handful of counts. The chain has TRBV20-1 and TRBJ2-7; D gene ambiguous. The CDR3 is 13 residues long. The germline gives CDR1 DFQATT, CDR2 SNEGSKA (reference sequence). V lost 2 bases to trimming and J lost 2 bases, with 10 bases between them. The CDR3: CSARHSSTYEQYF. The CDR3 DNA reads as TGCAGTGCTAGACACAGTTCCACCTACGAGCAGTACTTC.

At least ten counts were recorded for this clonotype. The genes are TRBV20-1 and TRBJ2-1; D is possibly TRBD2 (6 bases). The germline CDR1 and CDR2 sequences are DFQATT and SNEGSKA (reference sequence). The length of the CDR3 is 11 residues. Trimming left V 6 bases short and J 4 bases short, with 7 bases between. This chain's CDR3 is CSAAGYNEQFF. The CDR3, as DNA: TGCAGTGCCGCGGGGTACAATGAGCAGTTCTTC.

This clonotype appeared many times. The chain carries TRBV12-3 or TRBV12-4 and TRBJ2-5; 7 nucleotides match TRBD1. The junction had 4 bases not matched to a gene; V was cut back by 1 base and J by 5 bases. The CDR3 runs 14 residues. CDR3 amino acids: CASSLGQGEETQYF. In DNA form, the CDR3 reads TGTGCCAGCAGTTTAGGACAGGGTGAGGAGACCCAGTACTTC.

The chain has TRBV5-1 and TRBJ1-1, with 7 bases aligning to TRBD1. Germline lookup yields CDR1 SGHRS and CDR2 YFSETQ. The CDR3 totals 14 residues. V trimming: 7 bases; J trimming: 3 bases; junction bases outside the gene matches: 9. DNA of the CDR3: TGCGCCAGCGGCAATTACAGGGGCCACACTGAAGCTTTCTTT. Its protein is CASGNYRGHTEAFF.

This clonotype was observed a few times. The V and J genes are TRBV10-3 and TRBJ2-5; D might be TRBD2 (6 bases). Trimming pared 6 bases from V and 5 bases from J, leaving 16 bases between. Germline CDR1 is ENHRY and CDR2 is SYGVKD. The CDR3 sequence is 14 residues long. DNA for the CDR3: TGTGCCATCAGGGAAAGACGGGGGACGGAGACCCAGTACTTC. Protein: CAIRERRGTETQYF.

This clonotype was counted ten times or more. This chain uses TRBV4-2 with TRBJ2-7; TRBD2 is a possible D gene (5 bases). The germline V gene has CDR1 LGHNA and CDR2 YNFKEQ. The V and J ends lost 0 bases and 3 bases respectively, with 9 bases between them. The CDR3 spans 14 residues. The CDR3 protein is CASSQDLRDYEQYF. The DNA of the CDR3 is TGTGCCAGCAGCCAAGATCTCCGGGACTACGAGCAGTACTTC.

This clonotype was observed at least ten times. This chain uses TRBV25-1 with TRBJ2-7; possibly TRBD1 for D (6 bases). The CDR3 runs to 13 residues. V gave up 7 bases and J gave up 0 bases, with 10 bases separating them. Germline V gene lookup returns CDR1 MGHDK and CDR2 SYGVNS. Here the CDR3 reads CASIGGGSYEQYF. Written as DNA, the CDR3 is TGTGCCAGCATAGGGGGTGGCTCCTACGAGCAGTACTTC.

In this sample, this clonotype turned up many times. This chain uses TRBV4-3 with TRBJ2-2, with D perhaps assigned TRBD1 or TRBD2 (5 bases each). The germline V and J ends were trimmed by 4 bases and 7 bases, with 19 bases remaining between them. From germline, CDR1 is LGHNA and CDR2 YSLEER. The CDR3 extends over 16 amino acids. The CDR3 region is CASSPSRGSGVGELFF. CDR3 in DNA: TGCGCCAGCAGCCCAAGCCGGGGCAGTGGGGTCGGGGAGCTGTTTTTT.

The gene calls are TRBV29-1 and TRBJ2-5, with TRBD2 as a possible D gene (5 bases). V was cut by 3 bases and J by 4 bases, with 15 bases left in between. The CDR3 is 14 amino acids. CDR1 and CDR2 (germline): SQVTM, ANQGSEA. CDR3 coding DNA: TGCAGCGTTGAGTCCGGATCCCGGGGAGAGACCCAGTACTTC. Its translation is CSVESGSRGETQYF.

This clonotype was seen more than once but under ten times. This chain connects TRBV10-3 to TRBJ1-2, with 8 bases matching TRBD1. The trim removed 6 bases at V and 3 bases at J, leaving 3 bases unmatched. The CDR3 contains 13 residues. The germline gives CDR1 ENHRY, CDR2 SYGVKD. The CDR3 sequence: CAISGQGDYGYTF. CDR3 bases: TGTGCCATCAGCGGACAGGGCGACTATGGCTACACCTTC.

The chain joins TRBV12-3 or TRBV12-4 to TRBJ1-1; 12 nucleotides match TRBD1. This CDR3 region has 13 residues. V shed 5 bases and J 10 bases; nucleotides not matched to a gene: 5. The CDR3 DNA is TGTGCCAGCAGTCCGGGACAGGGGGCGCGAGCTTTCTTT. Protein: CASSPGQGARAFF.

In its sample, this clonotype was seen a few times. The chain employs TRBV5-1 and TRBJ1-6; 7 nucleotides agree with TRBD1. The germline V gene encodes CDR1 SGHRS and CDR2 YFSETQ. V lost 7 bases to trimming and J lost 6 bases; unmatched junction nucleotides: 7. This CDR3 comprises 14 residues. As DNA, the CDR3 is TGCGCCAGCTCCAGGGGACAGAGTAATTCACCCCTCCACTTT. This sequence encodes CASSRGQSNSPLHF.

V gene TRBV15 combines with J gene TRBJ2-3; D call uncertain. Per germline, CDR1 LNHNV and CDR2 YYDKDF (reference sequence). CDR3 length: 13 amino acids. Trimming removed 0 bases from V and 6 bases from J, with 7 bases in between. The CDR3 DNA is TGTGCCACCAGCAGAGATGTGGTGGATACGCAGTATTTT. Translation: CATSRDVVDTQYF.

On this clonotype: A much bigger clone sits one base away, suggesting this may be a read error. The J gene is TRBJ2-6, the V gene TRBV19; D is possibly TRBD1 (5 bases). This CDR3 contains 15 residues. From germline, CDR1 is LNHDA and CDR2 SQIVND (reference sequence). CDR3 nucleotide sequence: TGTGCCAGTAGTATAGGAGAATCTGGGGCCTACGTCCTGACTTTC. Translated, it gives CASSIGESGAYVLTF.

The rearrangement uses TRBV30 and TRBJ2-1; TRBD2 matches 11 bases. Germline V gene data show CDR1 as GTSNPN and CDR2 as SVGIG (reference sequence). The CDR3 has 13 amino acids. The V and J ends lost 3 bases and 8 bases, in that order; junction bases with no gene match: 3. In DNA, the CDR3 is TGTGCCTGGAGGCCTAGCGGGAGGTATGAGCAGTTCTTC. Translated: CAWRPSGRYEQFF.

This clonotype was observed at least ten times. The genes are TRBV6-2 or TRBV6-3 and TRBJ2-6; D possibly corresponds to TRBD1 (6 bases). Trimming pared 6 bases from V and 0 bases from J, leaving 9 bases between. The CDR3 runs to 15 residues. Germline values: CDR1 MNHEY, CDR2 SVGEGT. The CDR3 region has the DNA TGTGCCAGCAGAAAACAGGGCTCTGGGGCCAACGTCCTGACTTTC. Translating gives CASRKQGSGANVLTF.

This clonotype was found many times. This chain joins TRBV28 and TRBJ2-1; TRBD1 matches 9 bases. CDR1 and CDR2 (germline): MDHEN, SYDVKM. Germline trimming cut 6 bases from V and 6 bases from J; bases unmatched to any gene: 9. The CDR3 covers 15 residues. CDR3: CASSIRDRVGNEQFF. The CDR3, as DNA: TGTGCCAGCAGCATCCGGGACAGGGTTGGCAATGAGCAGTTCTTC.

This clonotype was detected many times. The chain is built from TRBV6-1 and TRBJ1-6; D gene ambiguous. This CDR3 contains 14 residues. Germline lookup yields CDR1 MNHNS and CDR2 SASEGT. V lost 6 bases to trimming and J lost 7 bases, with 13 bases between them. The DNA for the CDR3 is TGTGCCAGCAGGGCGACCCGGAGGAATTCACCCCTCCACTTT. Translation: CASRATRRNSPLHF.

This clonotype occurred a few times. The gene calls are TRBV28 and TRBJ2-5, with 9 positions matching TRBD1. V shed 3 bases and J 4 bases; nucleotides not matched to a gene: 6. The length of the CDR3 is 15 residues. In germline, CDR1 is MDHEN, CDR2 SYDVKM. The DNA of the CDR3 is TGTGCCAGCAGTTTGGGGGGACAGGGACTAGAGACCCAGTACTTC. Translated: CASSLGGQGLETQYF.

This clonotype was picked up a small number of times. The CDR3 bases are TGTGCCAGCAGTTACTCACAACTACGAAGCTCCTACAATGAGCAGTTCTTC. This codes for CASSYSQLRSSYNEQFF. V usage is TRBV6-2 or TRBV6-3 and J usage is TRBJ2-1; D gene ambiguous. The germline gives CDR1 MNHEY, CDR2 SVGEGT. CDR3 size: 17 residues. The V gene lost 0 bases and the J gene lost 0 bases, with 12 bases spanning the gap.

The rearrangement uses TRBV5-1 and TRBJ1-4, with D unresolved. This CDR3 region has 12 residues. Looked up from germline, CDR1 is SGHRS and CDR2 is YFSETQ. V lost 4 bases and J lost 8, with 9 bases in between. The CDR3 reads CASSVSGEKLFF. The CDR3 region has the DNA TGCGCCAGCAGCGTTTCGGGCGAAAAACTGTTTTTT.